This T cell receptor beta chain was recorded in a study of T-cell memory formation after mild COVID-19. Findings of the study overall: Clones which contracted sat mainly in CM and EM if CD4+, and in EMRA if CD8+.

In TCRdb, the 5' RACE reads were re-called with MiXCR into one record per CDR3 protein. Here the sample spans around 13,000 distinct CDR3 sequences, around 15% being singletons. This clonotype was recorded at least ten times. Its specificity is unknown. This CDR3 region has 14 residues. The germline V gene encodes CDR1 DFQATT and CDR2 SNEGSKA (reference sequence). V lost 8 bases and J 4 bases, leaving 18 bases between the germline ends. The V and J genes are TRBV20-1 and TRBJ2-1; D may be TRBD2 (7 bases). The receptor comes from a young man who had mild COVID-19 (a few samples of this study predate the infection). Cell type and time point are not known. Sequenced input: PBMCs or a T cell subset sorted from them (not recorded which). The CDR3 bases are TGCAGTCCTCAGAGGGGAGGGGGGTACAATGAGCAGTTCTTC. Its translation is CSPQRGGGYNEQFF.